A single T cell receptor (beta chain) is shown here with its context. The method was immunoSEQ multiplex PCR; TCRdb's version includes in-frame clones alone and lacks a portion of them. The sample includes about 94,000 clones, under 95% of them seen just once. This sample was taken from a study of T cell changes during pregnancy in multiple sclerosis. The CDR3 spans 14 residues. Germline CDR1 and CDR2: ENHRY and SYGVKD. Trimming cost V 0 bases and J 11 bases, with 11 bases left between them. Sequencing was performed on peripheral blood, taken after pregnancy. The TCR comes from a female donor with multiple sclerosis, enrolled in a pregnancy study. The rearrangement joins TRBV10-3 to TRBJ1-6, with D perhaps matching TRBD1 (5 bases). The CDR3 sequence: CAISESGGEAPLHF. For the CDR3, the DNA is TGTGCCATCAGTGAGTCAGGAGGGGAAGCACCCCTCCACTTT.